This T cell receptor beta chain was found in a study of OX40 agonist ivuxolimab in advanced cancers. Turning to the study itself: Therapy given before enrollment (anti-PD-1, anti-PD-L1 or anti-CTLA-4) was allowed, and around 40% had some.

Germline-derived CDR1 and CDR2 are MDHEN and SYDVKM. The CDR3 length is 13 residues. With 3 bases removed from V and 6 bases from J, the gap between germline ends came to 11 bases. Some clones are missing from TCRdb's copy, which holds only in-frame ones; the method was immunoSEQ multiplex PCR. The table includes about 99,000 clones, roughly 95% detected once. V usage is TRBV28 and J usage is TRBJ1-2, with D possibly TRBD1 on 5 matching bases. This sample comprised CD4+ or CD8+ T cells sorted from blood, obtained in a trial of the OX40 agonist ivuxolimab. The clonotype was recovered from an adult with an advanced solid tumor such as melanoma, head and neck, liver or kidney cancer. Written as DNA, the CDR3 is TGTGCCAGCAGTTTTCGACAGAACGATGGCTACACCTTC. It is translated as CASSFRQNDGYTF.